This passage covers 4 T cell receptor beta chains from one sample sequenced in a study of cytomegalovirus exposure and HLA in healthy donors. The PCR had 60 Vbeta and 13 Jbeta primers. The table came from immunoSEQ multiplex PCR; TCRdb's copy has only in-frame clones and leaves some out. The sample consists of 63,000 or so clones, roughly 75% of them appearing once. Sequencing was performed on PBMCs. Receptors were obtained from a woman aged 25 to 39 in good health and CMV-seropositive.

The rearrangement uses TRBV5-6 and TRBJ1-1; 8 bases fit TRBD1. The CDR3 is 19 residues long. The junction had 18 bases not matched to a gene; V was cut back by 2 bases and J by 3 bases. Per the germline V gene, CDR1 is SGHDT and CDR2 is YYEEEE. The CDR3, as DNA: TGTGCCAGCAGCTTTTTTCCCGGACAGGGACCCGGGTGGGACACTGAAGCTTTCTTT. The encoded protein is CASSFFPGQGPGWDTEAFF.

The rearrangement links TRBV28 to TRBJ2-7, with D perhaps TRBD1 (6 bases). Per germline, CDR1 MDHEN and CDR2 SYDVKM. The V and J ends lost 6 bases and 0 bases respectively, with 9 bases between them. This CDR3 is 13 amino acids long. The CDR3 region has the DNA TGTGCCAGCAGCCAGGGGCCCTCCTACGAGCAGTACTTC. Its translation: CASSQGPSYEQYF.

The rearrangement uses TRBV19 and TRBJ2-2; D may be TRBD2 (6 bases). The CDR3 runs 14 residues. V was trimmed by 4 bases and J by 4 bases, leaving 10 bases between them. Germline V gene lookup returns CDR1 LNHDA and CDR2 SQIVND (reference sequence). CDR3: CASSNRGSTGELFF. For the CDR3, the DNA is TGTGCCAGTAGTAATCGGGGGAGCACCGGGGAGCTGTTTTTT.

V gene TRBV4-3 combines with J gene TRBJ2-7, with a possible D match to TRBD1 (6 bases). This CDR3 is built from 16 residues. Trimming removed 1 base from V and 2 bases from J, with 15 bases in between. Germline CDR1 reads LGHNA; CDR2 reads YSLEER. CDR3 in DNA: TGCGCCAGCAGCCAAGGTTCTCCGGACAGCGCCTACGAGCAGTACTTC. It encodes CASSQGSPDSAYEQYF.